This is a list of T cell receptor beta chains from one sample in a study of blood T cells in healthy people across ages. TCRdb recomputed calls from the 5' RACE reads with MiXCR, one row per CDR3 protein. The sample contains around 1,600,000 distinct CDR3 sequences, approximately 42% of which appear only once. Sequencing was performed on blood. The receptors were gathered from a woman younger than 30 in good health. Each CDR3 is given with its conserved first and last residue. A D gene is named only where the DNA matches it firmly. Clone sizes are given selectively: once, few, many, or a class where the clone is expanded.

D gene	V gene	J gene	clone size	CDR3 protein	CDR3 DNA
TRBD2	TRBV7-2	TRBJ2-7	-	CASSTGRAGMYEQYF	TGTGCCAGCAGCACGGGGCGAGCGGGAATGTACGAGCAGTACTTC
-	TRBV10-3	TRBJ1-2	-	CAISESGLDHGYTF	TGTGCCATCAGTGAGTCGGGACTTGACCATGGCTACACCTTC
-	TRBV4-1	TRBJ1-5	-	CASSPLGLGNQPQHF	TGCGCCAGCAGCCCCCTCGGCCTAGGCAATCAGCCCCAGCATTTT
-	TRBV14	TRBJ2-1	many	CASSQDLGSYNEQFF	TGTGCCAGCAGCCAAGATCTCGGCAGTTACAATGAGCAGTTCTTC
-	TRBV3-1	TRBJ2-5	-	CASSQALGQSNEQYF	TGTGCCAGCAGCCAGGCTCTTGGACAGTCCAATGAGCAGTACTTC
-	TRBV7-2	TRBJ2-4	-	CASSSQGKWGIQYF	TGTGCCAGCAGCTCTCAGGGCAAGTGGGGCATTCAGTACTTC
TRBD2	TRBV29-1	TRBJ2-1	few	CSAGLAFYNEQFF	TGCAGCGCGGGACTAGCTTTCTACAATGAGCAGTTCTTC
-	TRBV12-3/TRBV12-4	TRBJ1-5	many	CASSYREDQPQHF	TGTGCCAGCAGTTACAGGGAGGATCAGCCCCAGCATTTT
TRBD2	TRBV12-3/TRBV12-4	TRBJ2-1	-	CASKGTRVSNEQFF	TGTGCCAGCAAGGGGACTAGGGTAAGCAATGAGCAGTTCTTC
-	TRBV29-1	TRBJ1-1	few	CSVEDAQGWDTEAFF	TGCAGCGTTGAAGATGCACAGGGCTGGGACACTGAAGCTTTCTTT
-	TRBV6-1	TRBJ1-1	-	CASSDVVGLEAFF	TGTGCCAGCAGTGACGTAGTGGGTCTTGAAGCTTTCTTT
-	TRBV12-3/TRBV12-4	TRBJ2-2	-	CATTSIANTGELFF	TGTGCCACCACTTCTATCGCGAACACCGGGGAGCTGTTTTTT
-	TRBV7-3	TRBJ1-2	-	CASSLIRDRGYGYTF	TGTGCCAGCAGCTTAATTAGGGATAGGGGCTATGGCTACACCTTC
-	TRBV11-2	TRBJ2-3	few	CASSFTSGTRGDTQYF	TGTGCCAGCAGCTTTACTTCGGGTACGCGTGGAGATACGCAGTATTTT
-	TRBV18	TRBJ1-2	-	CASSPIGGTYGYTF	TGTGCCAGCTCACCCATTGGCGGAACCTATGGCTACACCTTC
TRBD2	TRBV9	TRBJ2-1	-	CAGSVAGGPYEQVF	TGTGCCGGCAGCGTAGCGGGGGGGCCGTATGAGCAGGTCTTC
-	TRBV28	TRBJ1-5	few	CASSFTQPQHF	TGTGCCAGCAGTTTCACACAGCCCCAGCATTTT
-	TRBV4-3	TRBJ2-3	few	CASSQFDGRDAQYF	TGCGCCAGCAGCCAGTTTGACGGCCGGGATGCGCAGTATTTT
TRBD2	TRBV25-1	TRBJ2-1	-	CASTGLAFNEQFF	TGTGCCAGCACGGGACTAGCGTTCAATGAGCAGTTCTTC
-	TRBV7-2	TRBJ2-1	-	CASSIAPQRDNEQFF	TGTGCCAGCAGCATCGCCCCGCAGCGGGACAATGAGCAGTTCTTC
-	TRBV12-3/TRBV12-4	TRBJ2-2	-	CASSIWGRGQKLTGELFF	TGTGCCAGCAGCATTTGGGGCAGGGGTCAGAAACTCACCGGGGAGCTGTTTTTT
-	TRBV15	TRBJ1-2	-	CATSRDGRDLKGSYGYTF	TGTGCCACCAGCAGAGATGGGCGGGATCTCAAGGGTTCCTATGGCTACACCTTC
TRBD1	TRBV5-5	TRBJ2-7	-	CASSLGTGSEQYF	TGTGCCAGCAGCTTGGGGACAGGGTCCGAGCAGTACTTC
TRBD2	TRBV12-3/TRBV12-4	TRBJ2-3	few	CASSLPLWTSGADTQYF	TGTGCCAGCAGTTTACCACTCTGGACTAGCGGGGCAGATACGCAGTATTTT
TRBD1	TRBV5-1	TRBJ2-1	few	CASSSPGQGRNEQFF	TGCGCCAGCAGCTCACCGGGACAGGGTCGAAATGAGCAGTTCTTC
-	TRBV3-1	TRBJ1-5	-	CASSQDPFQPQHF	TGTGCCAGCAGCCAAGACCCGTTCCAGCCCCAGCATTTT
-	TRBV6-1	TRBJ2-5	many	CASRRREETQYF	TGTGCCAGCAGACGACGGGAAGAGACCCAGTACTTC
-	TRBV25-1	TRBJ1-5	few	CASSDRANQPQHF	TGTGCCAGCAGTGACAGGGCAAATCAGCCCCAGCATTTT
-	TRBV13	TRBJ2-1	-	CASSLIRNPEQFF	TGTGCCAGCAGCTTAATCCGGAATCCTGAGCAGTTCTTC
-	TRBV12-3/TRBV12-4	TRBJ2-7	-	CASSHTRDAREQYF	TGTGCCAGCAGTCACACTCGGGACGCTCGCGAGCAGTACTTC
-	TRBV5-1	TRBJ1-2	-	CASSLGSGIGYGYTF	TGCGCCAGCAGCTTGGGCTCGGGAATCGGCTATGGCTACACCTTC
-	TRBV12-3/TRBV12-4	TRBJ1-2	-	CASSAGSQWGGGYTF	TGTGCCAGCAGTGCCGGGAGTCAGTGGGGTGGAGGCTACACCTTC
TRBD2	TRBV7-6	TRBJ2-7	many	CASSPSGRATYEQYF	TGTGCCAGCAGCCCTAGCGGGAGGGCCACCTACGAGCAGTACTTC
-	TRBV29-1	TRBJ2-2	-	CSVEDRGVTGELFF	TGCAGCGTTGAAGACCGAGGGGTTACCGGGGAGCTGTTTTTT
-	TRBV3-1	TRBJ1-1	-	CASSQGGTRAHEAFF	TGTGCCAGCAGCCAAGGGGGGACCCGCGCCCATGAAGCTTTCTTT
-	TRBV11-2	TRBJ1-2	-	CASSPVGGPRYYGYTF	TGTGCCAGCAGCCCGGTGGGAGGCCCCAGGTACTATGGCTACACCTTC
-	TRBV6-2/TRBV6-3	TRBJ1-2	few	CASRQPGTKERYGYTF	TGTGCCAGCAGACAGCCCGGGACAAAAGAACGCTATGGCTACACCTTC
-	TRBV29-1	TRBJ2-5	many	CSVEYGAFQETQYF	TGCAGCGTTGAATACGGGGCCTTCCAAGAGACCCAGTACTTC
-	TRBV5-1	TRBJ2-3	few	CASSPPTGRGADTQYF	TGCGCCAGCAGCCCTCCGACAGGAAGGGGGGCAGATACGCAGTATTTT
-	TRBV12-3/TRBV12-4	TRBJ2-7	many	CASSPGSNEQYF	TGTGCCAGCAGCCCCGGAAGCAACGAGCAGTACTTC
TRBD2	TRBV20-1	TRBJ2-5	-	CSARALAGDFDEQYF	TGCAGTGCTAGAGCCCTAGCGGGAGATTTTGATGAGCAGTACTTC
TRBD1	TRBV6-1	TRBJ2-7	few	CASRPRQGQLARFSYEQYF	TGTGCCAGCAGACCTAGACAGGGGCAGCTAGCGCGATTCTCCTACGAGCAGTACTTC
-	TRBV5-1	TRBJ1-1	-	CASSLAATMNTEAFF	TGCGCCAGCAGCTTGGCTGCCACGATGAACACTGAAGCTTTCTTT
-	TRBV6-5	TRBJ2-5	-	CASSAGFSVETQYF	TGTGCCAGCAGCGCTGGGTTCTCAGTCGAGACCCAGTACTTC
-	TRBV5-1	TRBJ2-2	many	CASSLDNTGELFF	TGTGCCAGCAGCTTAGACAACACCGGGGAGCTGTTTTTT
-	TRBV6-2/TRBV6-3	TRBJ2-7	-	CASSRRDLQFPYEQYF	TGTGCCAGCAGCCGCCGGGACCTACAATTCCCCTACGAGCAGTACTTC
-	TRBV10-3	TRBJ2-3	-	CAISEGSLSGTDTQYF	TGTGCCATCAGTGAGGGCTCCCTATCGGGGACAGATACGCAGTATTTT
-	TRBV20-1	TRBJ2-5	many	CSAREPRGQRETQYF	TGCAGTGCTAGGGAGCCCCGAGGACAGAGAGAGACCCAGTACTTC